This T cell receptor beta chain emerged from a study of blood T cells in healthy people across ages. Researchers collected 9 to 10 milliliters of peripheral blood from every single donor. Germline V gives CDR1 DFQATT, CDR2 SNEGSKA (reference sequence). Deletions cut 5 bases from V and 0 bases from J, with 20 bases between. This CDR3 contains 17 residues. The authors ran a second PCR of about 7 to 12 cycles using a sample-barcoded 5' primer and a J-beta primer mix. TCRdb re-derived calls from the 5' RACE reads in MiXCR, one entry per CDR3 protein. The sample holds 710,000 or so distinct CDR3 sequences, about a fifth seen once.

Sequencing was performed on blood. The TCR originated in a man in his 70s in good health. The V and J genes are TRBV20-1 and TRBJ1-5, with D tentatively TRBD1 (6 bases). This CDR3 reads CSAFTGSPTNSNQPQHF. Written as DNA, the CDR3 is TGCAGTGCTTTCACAGGGTCGCCAACTAATAGCAATCAGCCCCAGCATTTT.